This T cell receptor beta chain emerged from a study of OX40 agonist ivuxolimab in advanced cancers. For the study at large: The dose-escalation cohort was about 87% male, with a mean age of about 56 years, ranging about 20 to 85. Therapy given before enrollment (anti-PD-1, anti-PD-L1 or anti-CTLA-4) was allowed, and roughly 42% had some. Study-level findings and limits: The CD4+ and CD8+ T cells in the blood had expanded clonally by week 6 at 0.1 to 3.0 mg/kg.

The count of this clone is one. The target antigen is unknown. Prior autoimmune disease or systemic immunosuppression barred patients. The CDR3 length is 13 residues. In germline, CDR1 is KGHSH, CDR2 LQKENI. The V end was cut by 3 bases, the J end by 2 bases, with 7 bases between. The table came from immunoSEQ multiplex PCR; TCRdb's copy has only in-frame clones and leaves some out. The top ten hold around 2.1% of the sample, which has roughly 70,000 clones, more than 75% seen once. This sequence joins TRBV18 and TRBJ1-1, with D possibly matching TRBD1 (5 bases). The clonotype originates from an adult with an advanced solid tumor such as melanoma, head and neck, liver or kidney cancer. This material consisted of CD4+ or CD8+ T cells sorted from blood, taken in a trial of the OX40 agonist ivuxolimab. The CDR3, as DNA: TGTGCCAGCTCACCGGGGGATAACACTGAAGCTTTCTTT. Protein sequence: CASSPGDNTEAFF.